This TCR beta chain is from a study of T cells in Graves' hyperthyroidism and ophthalmopathy (dated by TCRdb to between 2017 and 2020). With respect to the entire study: Peripheral blood was collected at initial diagnosis, before any treatment. The 85 to 100 discovery patients were randomly split 7:3 into training and test sets. According to the paper, TCR Vbeta CDR3 sequencing was carried out on some 130 peripheral blood samples, which came from fewer than 50 ophthalmopathy, around 74 hyperthyroidism and around 17 progressor patients. Thyroid tissue and blood T-cell repertoires from about six Graves' hyperthyroidism patients were also compared in the study. To identify distinguishing TCR V-J signatures, a discovery cohort of around 100 patients was used, comprising fewer than 45 with Graves' ophthalmopathy and approximately 57 with stable Graves' hyperthyroidism. An independent validation cohort of 18 to 20 hyperthyroidism patients and about 16 patients who later progressed to ophthalmopathy tested prospective prediction of ophthalmopathy. Following sampling, methimazole starting at 30 mg daily was given to hyperthyroidism patients, and high-dose intravenous methylprednisolone was given to ophthalmopathy patients.

Findings and caveats that apply to the study as a whole: A 13 V-J signature model separated ophthalmopathy from stable hyperthyroidism, with roughly 88% sensitivity and roughly 84% specificity in cross-validation and 80%/75% in testing. No statistical method was used to set the sample size in advance, and investigators knew the group allocation. In validation, progression to ophthalmopathy was predicted by the model with nearly 71% sensitivity and roughly 76% specificity, a median of around 6.5 months before onset. Blood samples also contained most of the expanded thyroid clonotypes (frequency above 0.001), which suggests that blood repertoires may reflect thyroid immune responses.

Amplification of TCR beta CDR3 regions was carried out from RNA transcripts. The first round of RT-PCR for the TCR CDR3 was performed with the HTBI primer set and the Qiagen OneStep RT-PCR kit. Libraries were constructed in a second round of multiplex PCR, after which size selection and purification were carried out. Sequencing of the libraries was done on an Illumina HiSeq2000 using paired-end 100 bp reads. Per the original workflow: SOAPnuke was used to process the raw data, throwing out any read that contained adapters or uncalled bases, had a mean Phred below 15, or lacked an exact constant-primer or identifier match. COPE v1.2.5 was used to merge the high-quality paired reads, and each unique nucleotide sequence was defined as a clonotype. Clonotypes were aligned to IMGT TRBV, TRBD and TRBJ reference segments using MiTCR v1.1. Only V-J combinations with frequency above 0.0001, covering about 99% of repertoires, were analysed. A TCS score was defined as the ratio of F50 (clonal expansion) to E x V (chaos), with BLOSUM62-based TCRdist applied between CDR3 peptides within each V-J. Welch's t-statistics and random forest reduced roughly 540 V-J features to some 14, which were used in a naive Bayes classifier (R e1071). The public reads were run again by TCRdb, first through fastp at Q25 and then through MiXCR, and only productive beta chains were kept. When rows share a CDR3 protein, they turn into one entry using the most common DNA and genes. What appears here as the V and J calls and clone size reflects TCRdb's work, not the paper's. This sample gives about 570,000 distinct CDR3 sequences in total; approximately 14% of them show up just once. The ten largest clones add up to about 14% of the sample.

This clonotype has a count of ten or more. Its cognate antigen has yet to be identified. No quality values exist for individual bases; no much larger clone is one base distant. Stable Graves' hyperthyroidism was defined as no progression to ophthalmopathy during 18 months of follow-up. Hyperthyroidism patients were newly diagnosed, had a disease duration of under 2 months, and were aged 18 to 65 years. Exclusion was applied to patients with uncontrolled infections, other autoimmune diseases, pregnancy or lactation. Diagnoses were established on the basis of clinical symptoms, serum thyroxine and TRAb, thyroid ultrasound, and orbital computed tomography. PBMCs were separated from roughly 10 ml of fresh peripheral blood using Ficoll-Paque density gradient centrifugation. Trizol reagent was used to extract total RNA, and RNA quality was then checked on an Agilent 2100 Bioanalyzer. The CDR3 contains 15 residues, cysteine and phenylalanine counted. Of the read, only the CDR3 DNA is kept; its 45 bases are in frame from base 1. In the germline V gene (reference sequence), CDR1 corresponds to SEHNR and CDR2 to FQNEAQ. V is cut back by 3 bases and J by 4 bases, with 8 bases in the junction unmatched.

Source material: blood. This TCR was sampled from a woman between 35 and 50 years old with Graves' hyperthyroidism. The chain links TRBV7-9 with TRBJ2-5; the junction holds 7 bases that match TRBD2. The CDR3 sequence is CASSLSAGEGETQYF. The DNA sequence is TGTGCCAGCAGCTTGTCTGCGGGAGAGGGAGAGACCCAGTACTTC.